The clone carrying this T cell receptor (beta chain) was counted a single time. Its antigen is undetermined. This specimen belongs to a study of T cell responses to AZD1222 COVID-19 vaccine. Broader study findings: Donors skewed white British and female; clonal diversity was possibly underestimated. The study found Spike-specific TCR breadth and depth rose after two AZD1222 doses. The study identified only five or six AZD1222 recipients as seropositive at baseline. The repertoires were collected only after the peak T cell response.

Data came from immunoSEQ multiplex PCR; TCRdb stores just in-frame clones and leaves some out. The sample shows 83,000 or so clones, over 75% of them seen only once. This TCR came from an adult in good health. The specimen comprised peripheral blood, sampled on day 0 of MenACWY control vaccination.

The CDR3 spells CASTFKTGNTIYF. As DNA, the CDR3 is TGTGCCAGCACGTTTAAAACTGGAAACACCATATATTTT. V is TRBV7-2 and J is TRBJ1-3; D remains ambiguous. V lost 7 bases to trimming and J lost 2 bases, with 9 bases between them. CDR3 length equals 13 residues. The V gene's germline CDR1 is SGHTA and CDR2 FQGNSA.